Following are 4 T cell receptor beta chains from one sample sequenced in a study of control samples from healthy donors and cancer patients. Sequencing used immunoSEQ multiplex PCR; TCRdb keeps in-frame clones, though not all of them. The sample lists roughly 84,000 clones; 90% to 95% were seen once. Material for sequencing was blood. The receptors derive from a middle-aged man in good health.

This sequence joins TRBV7-2 and TRBJ1-4; 9 bases fit TRBD1. Trimming took 6 bases from V and 3 from J; bases not matched to a gene: 8. Germline-derived CDR1 and CDR2 are SGHTA and FQGNSA. The CDR3 runs 16 residues. The CDR3 nucleotides read TGTGCCAGCAGGCTTACAGGGGGCTGGTCTAATGAAAAACTGTTTTTT. This translates into CASRLTGGWSNEKLFF.

Remarks on this clone: Sequence at one end of the junction differs from germline and may be a read error. The chain is built from TRBV6-2 or TRBV6-3 and TRBJ1-4, with D uncertain. The length of the CDR3 is 12 residues. Germline loops: CDR1 MNHEY, CDR2 SVGEGT. The CDR3 DNA sequence: TGTGCCAGCAGTATGACCCCGGCCCCGGAGGTTTTT. It encodes CASSMTPAPEVF.

The chain joins TRBV7-9 to TRBJ2-5; either TRBD1 or TRBD2 may fit D (6 bases each). V lost 8 bases to trimming and J lost 5 bases, with 18 bases between them. This CDR3 spans 14 amino acids. Germline CDR1 reads SEHNR; CDR2 reads FQNEAQ (reference sequence). The CDR3 nucleotides read TGTGCCAGCTCCTTTTGGGGGGCCCCGGAGACCCAGTACTTC. Translating gives CASSFWGAPETQYF.

This chain joins TRBV7-9 and TRBJ1-1; D gene uncertain. Germline V gene sequence: CDR1 SEHNR, CDR2 FQNEAQ (reference sequence). The CDR3 has 14 amino acids. The V end lost 6 bases, the J end lost 4 bases, and 15 bases lay between the germline ends. The CDR3 bases are TGTGCCAGCAGAGTTCCAACCGGGAGCACTGAAGCTTTCTTT. Translation: CASRVPTGSTEAFF.